These T cell receptor beta chains were read from a single sample in a study of memory CD4+ T cells and cytomegalovirus serostatus. The repertoire was sequenced with immunoSEQ multiplex PCR; TCRdb's copy has only in-frame clones and lacks some. Of about 92,000 clones listed, under 90% were seen once; the top ten hold about 4%. Sequenced input: memory CD4+ T cells from blood. The receptors were sampled from an adult in good health and CMV-seropositive. CDR3s include the opening cysteine and the closing phenylalanine or tryptophan. A D gene is named only where the DNA matches it firmly. A clone size is listed for some rows: how often the clone was seen (once, few, many), or a class if it is expanded.

v_gene	j_gene	abundance	d_gene	CDR3nt	CDR3aa
TRBV28	TRBJ2-1	NA	TRBD2	TGTGCCAGCAGCCCCGCCCACGCGGGAGCTGCTGAGCAGTTCTTC	CASSPAHAGAAEQFF
TRBV2	TRBJ1-1	NA	NA	TGTGCCAGCACCGTGACAGAAGACACTGAAGCTTTCTTT	CASTVTEDTEAFF
TRBV29-1	TRBJ2-7	NA	NA	TGCAGCGTTGAAGAAGGGGGTCAGCAGTACTTC	CSVEEGGQQYF
TRBV2	TRBJ2-3	NA	TRBD2	TGTGCCAGCAGTGCGGGAGGGTTCCGAGATACGCAGTATTTT	CASSAGGFRDTQYF
TRBV18	TRBJ2-4	NA	NA	TGTGCCAGCTCACCAACAGCTGGGGCCAAAAACATTCAGTACTTC	CASSPTAGAKNIQYF
TRBV5-1	TRBJ2-7	NA	NA	TGCGCCAGCAGCTTAGGAACCTACGAGCAGTACTTC	CASSLGTYEQYF
TRBV5-1	TRBJ1-1	NA	NA	TGCGCCAGCGGCTTAAGTCCACCCAACACTGAAGCTTTCTTT	CASGLSPPNTEAFF
TRBV7-7	TRBJ2-3	NA	NA	TGTGCTAGCAGTTTAGGAGACGGGAGCGCAGATACGCAGTATTTT	CASSLGDGSADTQYF
TRBV6-1	TRBJ1-2	once	NA	TGTGCCACTGCAGAAGGTTTTGAGGAAGGCTACACCTTC	CATAEGFEEGYTF
TRBV2	TRBJ2-4	NA	TRBD2	TGTGCCAGCAGTGAGCAACTAGCGCGTAACATTCAGTACTTC	CASSEQLARNIQYF
TRBV7-2	TRBJ2-5	NA	NA	TGTGCCAGCAGCTTCTGGCTAGAGGAGACCCAGTACTTC	CASSFWLEETQYF
TRBV15	TRBJ2-2	NA	NA	TGTGCCACCAGTACCTCCGGGGAGCTGTTTTTT	CATSTSGELFF
TRBV11-1	TRBJ2-7	NA	NA	TGTGCCAGCAGCTCGGAGTCAGGGTCCTACGAGCAGTACTTC	CASSSESGSYEQYF
TRBV10-3	TRBJ1-1	NA	NA	TGTGCCATCAGTCAAACATCGACCCCAGGGGCTGGAACTGAAGCTTTCTTT	CAISQTSTPGAGTEAFF
TRBV6-5	TRBJ2-3	NA	NA	TGTGCCAGCAGACGGGGGCCGACTAGCACAGATACGCAGTATTTT	CASRRGPTSTDTQYF
TRBV28	TRBJ2-1	NA	TRBD2	TGTGCCAGCGGATCGATCGGGACTAGCGGGAATGAGCAGTTCTTC	CASGSIGTSGNEQFF
TRBV6-5	TRBJ2-3	NA	NA	TGTGCCAGCAGTTGGGCAGATACGCAGTATTTT	CASSWADTQYF
TRBV6-1	TRBJ2-2	NA	NA	TGTGCCAGCAGTGAATTCGGGGATAACGGGGAGCTGTTTTTT	CASSEFGDNGELFF
TRBV7-9	TRBJ2-1	NA	NA	TGTGCCAGCAGCTCGGGTGCTTACAATGAGCAGTTCTTC	CASSSGAYNEQFF
TRBV28	TRBJ1-2	NA	NA	TGTGCCAGCAGGACCGGGACGGAAGATGGCTACACCTTC	CASRTGTEDGYTF
TRBV30	TRBJ2-5	NA	NA	TGTGCCTGGAGTGTACCGGGCAGTCAAGAGACCCAGTACTTC	CAWSVPGSQETQYF
TRBV7-2	TRBJ2-3	NA	TRBD2	TGTGCCAGCAGCGACCGTTGGACTAGCATTAGCACAGATACGCAGTATTTT	CASSDRWTSISTDTQYF
TRBV27	TRBJ2-7	NA	TRBD2	TGTGCCAGCAGTCTGGGACTAGCGGCCACCTACGAGCAGTACTTC	CASSLGLAATYEQYF
TRBV21-1	TRBJ2-1	NA	NA	TGTGCCAGCAGCAAAACAGGGAGGGACACCCGGTTCTTC	CASSKTGRDTRFF
TRBV7-3	TRBJ2-3	NA	NA	TGTGCCAGCAGCACGAATGGTCGGTCAGATACGCAGTATTTT	CASSTNGRSDTQYF
TRBV18	TRBJ2-5	NA	NA	TGTGCCAGCTCACCCCTTGGGGAGACCCAGTACTTC	CASSPLGETQYF
TRBV4-1	TRBJ2-5	NA	TRBD2	TGCGCCAGCAGCCAGCCCCTAGCGGGAGGGCTAGAGACCCAGTACTTC	CASSQPLAGGLETQYF
TRBV10-3	TRBJ2-1	NA	NA	TGTGCCATCAGTGAGTCGGGGGAGAATAATGAGCAGTTCTTC	CAISESGENNEQFF
TRBV5-1	TRBJ2-2	NA	NA	TGCGCCAGCAGCTTGGACGCGAACACCGGGGAGCTGTTTTTT	CASSLDANTGELFF
TRBV2	TRBJ2-5	once	NA	TGTGCCAGCATCCAGCGGAGGCAAGAGACCCAGTACTTC	CASIQRRQETQYF
TRBV2	TRBJ1-1	NA	NA	TGTGCCAGCAGACGGGACGCCGGCGAAGCTTTCTTT	CASRRDAGEAFF
TRBV29-1	TRBJ2-4	NA	NA	TGCAGCGCTCGACCCCAGGGAGCCAAAAACATTCAGTACTTC	CSARPQGAKNIQYF
TRBV27	TRBJ2-4	NA	NA	TGTGCCAGCAGTTTATCTCCCCCCATGGGAAACATTCAGTACTTC	CASSLSPPMGNIQYF
TRBV28	TRBJ1-5	NA	NA	TGTGCCAGCAGTTTAGTTTTCAGGGGACCGAATCAGCCCCAGCATTTT	CASSLVFRGPNQPQHF
TRBV7-8	TRBJ1-5	NA	NA	TGTGCCAGCAGCCCCAGTGCAGGGTATGATCAGCCCCAGCATTTT	CASSPSAGYDQPQHF
TRBV10-2	TRBJ2-3	NA	NA	TGCGCCAGCAGGGGCCTGACTTCGGATACGCAGTATTTT	CASRGLTSDTQYF
TRBV19	TRBJ2-1	NA	NA	TGTGCCAGTGGAAAGGGGGTTTTGTCGAACTACAATGAGCAGTTCTTC	CASGKGVLSNYNEQFF
TRBV28	TRBJ2-4	NA	NA	TGTGCCAGCAGCAGACGAGACTGGGGGGCCAAAAACATTCAGTACTTC	CASSRRDWGAKNIQYF
TRBV4-2	TRBJ2-2	NA	NA	TGTGCCAGCAGCCCCTTAGGGGGGGCCGGGGAGCTGTTTTTT	CASSPLGGAGELFF
TRBV5-4	TRBJ2-7	NA	TRBD2	TGTGCCAGCAGCTTGGGCCTACTAGCGGGGTCCTACGAGCAGTACTTC	CASSLGLLAGSYEQYF
TRBV4-2	TRBJ2-2	NA	TRBD2	TGTGCCAGCAGCCAAGACCGACTAGCGGGAGTTCGAAACACCGGGGAGCTGTTTTTT	CASSQDRLAGVRNTGELFF
TRBV18	TRBJ2-2	NA	TRBD1	TGTGCCAGCTCCCTGGACAGGGTGAACACCGGGGAGCTGTTTTTT	CASSLDRVNTGELFF
TRBV5-4	TRBJ1-1	NA	TRBD1	TGTGCCAGCAGCCCAGGACAGGGACAGAACACTGAAGCTTTCTTT	CASSPGQGQNTEAFF
TRBV5-4	TRBJ2-1	NA	TRBD1	TGTGCCAGCAGCTCCGGGACAGGCTACAATGAGCAGTTCTTC	CASSSGTGYNEQFF
TRBV28	TRBJ2-7	NA	NA	TGTGCCAGCAGCCGAAGGGGGAGCGGATCCTACGAGCAGTACTTC	CASSRRGSGSYEQYF
TRBV11-3	TRBJ2-2	NA	NA	TGTGCCAGCAGCCAGGGGGGGGCGAACACCGGGGAGCTGTTTTTT	CASSQGGANTGELFF
TRBV28	TRBJ2-3	few	TRBD2	TGTGCCAGCAGCCCATCGGGACTAGCGGACACAGATACGCAGTATTTT	CASSPSGLADTDTQYF
TRBV18	TRBJ1-1	few	NA	TGTGCCAGCTCATCTGACCGCAACATGAACACTGAAGCTTTCTTT	CASSSDRNMNTEAFF
TRBV30	TRBJ1-2	NA	NA	TGTGCCTGGAGCGCTCAGGTGGGGGCCTACACCTTC	CAWSAQVGAYTF
TRBV19	TRBJ1-5	NA	NA	TGTGCCAGTAGTATAGTGGGGGGGCCCGGGAGCAATCAGCCCCAGCATTTT	CASSIVGGPGSNQPQHF
TRBV5-1	TRBJ1-1	NA	NA	TGCGCCAGCAGCTTTCTGGGGGCTGACACTGAAGCTTTCTTT	CASSFLGADTEAFF
TRBV11-2	TRBJ2-7	NA	TRBD2	TGTGCCAGCAGCTCGACTAGCGGGAGCTACGAGCAGTACTTC	CASSSTSGSYEQYF
TRBV2	TRBJ2-7	few	TRBD2	TGTGCCAGCCGGCGGGAGCGGCACGAGCAGTACTTC	CASRRERHEQYF
TRBV28	TRBJ2-3	NA	TRBD1	TGTGCCAGCAGTTCCCGGGACAGAAGAATTAACGGGCAGTATTTT	CASSSRDRRINGQYF
TRBV2	TRBJ1-2	NA	NA	TGTGCCAGCAGTGTTTACGTTGGCTACACCTTC	CASSVYVGYTF